This is a list of T cell receptor beta chains from one sample in a study of blood T cells in healthy people across ages. TCRdb re-analysed the 5' RACE reads in MiXCR, keeping a single row per CDR3 protein. This sample yields 850,000 or so distinct CDR3 sequences, of which around 26% are seen a single time; roughly 17% belongs to the top ten. The sample consisted of blood. The receptors derive from a woman aged 80 or over in good health. CDR3s include the opening cysteine and the closing phenylalanine or tryptophan. A D gene is named only where the DNA matches it firmly. Size is stated for part of the rows, as once, few or many counts, or as a class when the clone is expanded.

d_gene	abundance	v_gene	j_gene	CDR3nt	CDR3aa
TRBD2	many	TRBV5-1	TRBJ2-5	TGCGCCAGCAGCTTGGGGTCAGCGGGGCAGGAGACCCAGTACTTC	CASSLGSAGQETQYF
.	many	TRBV7-2	TRBJ1-5	TGTGCCAGCAGCTACTACAGGAATAGCAATCAGCCCCAGCATTTT	CASSYYRNSNQPQHF
TRBD1	many	TRBV10-2	TRBJ2-1	TGCGCCAGTTACGGGACAGGAAGGAATGAGCAGTTCTTC	CASYGTGRNEQFF
.	few	TRBV5-5	TRBJ2-7	TGTGCCAGCAGCCTACCGACAGGAGTGTACGAGCAGTACTTC	CASSLPTGVYEQYF
.	many	TRBV7-8	TRBJ2-5	TGTGCCAGCAGCAGGCTAGGGGGGAGCCCCCGGGAGACCCAGTACTTC	CASSRLGGSPRETQYF
TRBD2	many	TRBV7-2	TRBJ2-3	TGTGCCAGCAGACCCCGACTAGCGACCTTCACAGATACGCAGTATTTT	CASRPRLATFTDTQYF
.	many	TRBV7-9	TRBJ2-3	TGTGCCAGCAGCTTAGTGGCCCCCGGGGCAGATACGCAGTATTTT	CASSLVAPGADTQYF
.	few	TRBV5-6	TRBJ2-2	TGTGCCAGCAGGCGTGAGGTGACCACCGGGGAGCTGTTTTTT	CASRREVTTGELFF
.	many	TRBV12-3/TRBV12-4	TRBJ2-6	TGTGCCAGCAGTGGAAATTTCCCTGGGGCCAACGTCCTGACTTTC	CASSGNFPGANVLTF
.	few	TRBV7-2	TRBJ2-2	TGTGCCAGCAGCTTGGCTGTTTCAGGGGTTACCGGGGAGCTGTTTTTT	CASSLAVSGVTGELFF
TRBD2	.	TRBV19	TRBJ2-7	TGTGCCAGTAGTATAGTTCTAGCGGGCTCCTACGAGCAGTACTTC	CASSIVLAGSYEQYF
.	many	TRBV5-1	TRBJ1-5	TGCGCCAGCAGCCGAGGGGTCGGGGGCAATCAGCCCCAGCATTTT	CASSRGVGGNQPQHF
.	many	TRBV7-2	TRBJ2-3	TGTGCCAGCAGCTTAGCGGTGGTGGGTTCAGATACGCAGTATTTT	CASSLAVVGSDTQYF
.	few	TRBV7-2	TRBJ2-2	TGTGCCAGCAGCTTATCACAGGGTGGGACCGGGGAGCTGTTTTTT	CASSLSQGGTGELFF
TRBD1	.	TRBV30	TRBJ2-1	TGTGCCTGGAGGTCAGGGACAGGGCCCTACAATGAGCAGTTCTTC	CAWRSGTGPYNEQFF
TRBD2	few	TRBV4-1	TRBJ2-4	TGCGCCAGCAGCCAAGGGGCCGTTCCGGGACTAGCGGCTCTAGCCAAAAACATTCAGTACTTC	CASSQGAVPGLAALAKNIQYF
.	many	TRBV2	TRBJ2-3	TGTGCCAGCAGTGAGGGGGGGCCTATGCATCGGGGGTATTTT	CASSEGGPMHRGYF
TRBD2	.	TRBV7-3	TRBJ2-7	TGCGCCAGCAGCTTCATTGCAGCGGGGGGGCGTTTCGGTGAGCAGTACTTC	CASSFIAAGGRFGEQYF
TRBD1	few	TRBV7-9	TRBJ2-2	TGTGCCAGCAGCTTAGCTGGGGGGACAGGGAACACCGGGGAGCTGTTTTTT	CASSLAGGTGNTGELFF
.	few	TRBV6-6	TRBJ2-4	TGTGCCAGCACAGCCAAAGACATTCAGTACTTC	CASTAKDIQYF
.	.	TRBV5-1	TRBJ1-5	TGCGCCAGCAGCTTGGAAGGGACCGATCAGCCCCAGCATTTT	CASSLEGTDQPQHF
.	.	TRBV20-1	TRBJ1-5	TGCAGTGCCCTTAACCGACGGAGGAGTTGGAATCCGCCCCAGCATTTT	CSALNRRRSWNPPQHF
.	.	TRBV6-6	TRBJ1-1	TGTGCCAGCAGTCTTCGGACGCCCGGGGGTACTGAAGCTTTCTTT	CASSLRTPGGTEAFF
TRBD1	many	TRBV5-1	TRBJ2-3	TGCGCCAGCAGCCCCTTCGGGACAGGGGGGACGGATACGCAGTATTTT	CASSPFGTGGTDTQYF
.	.	TRBV7-2	TRBJ2-2	TGTGCCAGCAGCTTAGCGGCGACAGCAGCGAACACCGGGGAGCTGTTTTTT	CASSLAATAANTGELFF
.	few	TRBV3-1	TRBJ2-7	TGTGCCAGCAGCCAAGGTCAGCGGACCTACGAGCAGTACTTC	CASSQGQRTYEQYF
.	few	TRBV7-9	TRBJ1-4	TGTGCCAGCAGGGCAGGGAGGGGTGTAACTAATGAAAAACTGTTTTTT	CASRAGRGVTNEKLFF
.	.	TRBV5-1	TRBJ2-5	TGCGCCAGCAGCGGAAAACTAGCTACCCAAGAGACCCAGTACTTC	CASSGKLATQETQYF
.	few	TRBV20-1	TRBJ1-6	TGCAGTGCTAGTGGGGACTCGGACTCACCCCTCCACTTT	CSASGDSDSPLHF
.	many	TRBV4-3	TRBJ2-1	TGCGCCAGCAGCCAAGGGACTTCGAGGGGCAATGAGCAGTTCTTC	CASSQGTSRGNEQFF
TRBD1	.	TRBV6-2/TRBV6-3	TRBJ1-1	TGTGCCAGCAGGAGGACAGGGGAGAACACTGAAGCTTTCTTT	CASRRTGENTEAFF